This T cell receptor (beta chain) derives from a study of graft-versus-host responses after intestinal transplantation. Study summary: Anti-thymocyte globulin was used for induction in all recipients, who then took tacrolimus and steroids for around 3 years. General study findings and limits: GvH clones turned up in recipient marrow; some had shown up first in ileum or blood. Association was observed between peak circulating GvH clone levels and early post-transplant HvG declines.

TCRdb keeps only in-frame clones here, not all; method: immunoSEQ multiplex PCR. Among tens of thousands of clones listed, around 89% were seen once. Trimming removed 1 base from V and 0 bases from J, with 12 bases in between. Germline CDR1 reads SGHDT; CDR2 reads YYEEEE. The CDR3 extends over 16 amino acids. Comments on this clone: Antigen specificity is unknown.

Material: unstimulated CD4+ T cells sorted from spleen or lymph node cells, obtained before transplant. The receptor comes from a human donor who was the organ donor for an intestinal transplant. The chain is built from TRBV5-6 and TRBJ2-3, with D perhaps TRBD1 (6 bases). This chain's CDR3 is CASSLRQVSSTDTQYF. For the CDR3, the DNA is TGTGCCAGCAGCTTGAGACAGGTGTCCAGCACAGATACGCAGTATTTT.